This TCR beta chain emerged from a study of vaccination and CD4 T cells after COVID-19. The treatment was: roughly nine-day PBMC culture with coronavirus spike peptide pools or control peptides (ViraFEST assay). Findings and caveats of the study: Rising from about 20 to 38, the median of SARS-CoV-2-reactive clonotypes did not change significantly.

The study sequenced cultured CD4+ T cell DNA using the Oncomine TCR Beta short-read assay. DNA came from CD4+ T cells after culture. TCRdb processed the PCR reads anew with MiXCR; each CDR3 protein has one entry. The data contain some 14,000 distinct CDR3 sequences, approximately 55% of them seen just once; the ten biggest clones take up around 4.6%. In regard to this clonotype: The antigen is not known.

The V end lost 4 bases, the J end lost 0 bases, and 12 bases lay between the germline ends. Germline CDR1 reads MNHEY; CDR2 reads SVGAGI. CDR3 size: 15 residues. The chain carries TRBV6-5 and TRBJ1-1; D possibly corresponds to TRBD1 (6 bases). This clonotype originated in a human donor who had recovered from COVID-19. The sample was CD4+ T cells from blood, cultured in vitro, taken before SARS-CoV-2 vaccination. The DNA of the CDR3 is TGTGCCAGCAGTTCCTGGGACAACCTGAACACTGAAGCTTTCTTT. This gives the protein CASSSWDNLNTEAFF.